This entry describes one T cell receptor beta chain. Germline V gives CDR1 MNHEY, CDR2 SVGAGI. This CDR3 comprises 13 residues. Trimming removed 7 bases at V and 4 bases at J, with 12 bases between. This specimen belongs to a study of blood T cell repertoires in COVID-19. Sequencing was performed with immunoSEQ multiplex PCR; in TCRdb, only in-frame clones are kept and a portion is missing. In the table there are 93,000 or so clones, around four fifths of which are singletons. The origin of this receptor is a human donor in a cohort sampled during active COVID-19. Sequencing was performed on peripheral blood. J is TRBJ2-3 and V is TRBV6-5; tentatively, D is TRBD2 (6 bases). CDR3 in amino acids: CASNPGGADTQYF. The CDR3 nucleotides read TGTGCCAGCAATCCAGGAGGGGCAGATACGCAGTATTTT.